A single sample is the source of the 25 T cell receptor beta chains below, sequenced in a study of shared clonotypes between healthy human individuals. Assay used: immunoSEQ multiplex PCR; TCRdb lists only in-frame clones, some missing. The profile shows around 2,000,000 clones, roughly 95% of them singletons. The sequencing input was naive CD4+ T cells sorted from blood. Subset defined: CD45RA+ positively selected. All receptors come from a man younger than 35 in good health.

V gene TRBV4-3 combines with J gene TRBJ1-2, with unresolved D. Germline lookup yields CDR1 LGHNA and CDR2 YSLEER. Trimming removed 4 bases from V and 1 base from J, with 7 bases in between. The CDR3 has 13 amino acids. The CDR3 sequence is CASSRENNYGYTF. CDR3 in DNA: TGCGCCAGCAGCCGAGAAAATAACTATGGCTACACCTTC.

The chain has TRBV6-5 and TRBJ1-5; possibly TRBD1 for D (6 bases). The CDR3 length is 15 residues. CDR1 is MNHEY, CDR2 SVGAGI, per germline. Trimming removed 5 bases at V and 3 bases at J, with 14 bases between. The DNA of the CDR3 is TGTGCCAGCAGTAAAGGGGGGTATACCAATCAGCCCCAGCATTTT. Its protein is CASSKGGYTNQPQHF.

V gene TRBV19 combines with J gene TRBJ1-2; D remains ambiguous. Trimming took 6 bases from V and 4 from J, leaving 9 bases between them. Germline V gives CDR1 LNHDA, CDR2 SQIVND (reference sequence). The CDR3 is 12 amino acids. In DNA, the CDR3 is TGTGCCAGTAGCCGTGAGCCCTATGGCTACACCTTC. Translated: CASSREPYGYTF.

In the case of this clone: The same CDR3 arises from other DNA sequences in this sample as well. The CDR3 DNA reads TGCGCCAGCAGCTTGGAAGGTCTAACAGATACGCAGTATTTT. This codes for CASSLEGLTDTQYF. The rearrangement uses TRBV5-1 and TRBJ2-3; D unclear. There are 14 residues in the CDR3. Trimming shortened V by 0 bases and J by 3 bases, and 8 bases separated the two germline ends. Germline V gene data show CDR1 as SGHRS and CDR2 as YFSETQ.

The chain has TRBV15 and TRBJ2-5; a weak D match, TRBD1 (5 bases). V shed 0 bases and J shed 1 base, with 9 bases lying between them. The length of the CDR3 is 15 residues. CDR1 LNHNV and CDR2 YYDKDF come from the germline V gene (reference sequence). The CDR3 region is CATSRDGAGQETQYF. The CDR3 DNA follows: TGTGCCACCAGCAGAGATGGGGCAGGCCAAGAGACCCAGTACTTC. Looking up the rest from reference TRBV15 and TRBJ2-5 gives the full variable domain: DAMVIQNPRYQVTQFGKPVTLSCSQTLNHNVMYWYQQKSSQAPKLLFHYYDKDFNNEADTPDNFQSRRPNTSFCFLDIRSPGLGDTAMYLCATSRDGAGQETQYFGPGTRLLVL.

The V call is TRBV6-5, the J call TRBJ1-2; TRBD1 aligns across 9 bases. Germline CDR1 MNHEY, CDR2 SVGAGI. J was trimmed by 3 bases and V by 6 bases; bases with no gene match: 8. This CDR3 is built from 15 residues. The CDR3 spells CASSVQGALDYGYTF. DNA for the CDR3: TGTGCCAGCAGCGTACAGGGGGCGCTTGACTATGGCTACACCTTC.

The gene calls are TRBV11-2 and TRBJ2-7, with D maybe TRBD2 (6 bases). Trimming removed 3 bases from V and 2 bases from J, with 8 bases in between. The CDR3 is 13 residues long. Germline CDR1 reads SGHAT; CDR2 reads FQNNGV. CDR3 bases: TGTGCCAGCAGCTTCTCTAGCGCCTACGAGCAGTACTTC. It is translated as CASSFSSAYEQYF.

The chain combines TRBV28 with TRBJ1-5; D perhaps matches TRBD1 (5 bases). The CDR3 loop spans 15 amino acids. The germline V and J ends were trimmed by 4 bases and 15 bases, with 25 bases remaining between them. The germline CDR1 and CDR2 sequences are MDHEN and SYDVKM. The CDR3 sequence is CASSSPASDIGQGHF. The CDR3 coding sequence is TGTGCCAGCAGTTCCCCTGCCTCGGACATTGGACAAGGGCATTTT.

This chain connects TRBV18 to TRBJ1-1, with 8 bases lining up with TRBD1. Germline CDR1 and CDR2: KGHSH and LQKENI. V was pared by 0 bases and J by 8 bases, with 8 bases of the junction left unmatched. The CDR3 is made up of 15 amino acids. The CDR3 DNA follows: TGTGCCAGCTCACCACCGCAGGACAGGGTTTCCGAAGCTTTCTTT. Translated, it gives CASSPPQDRVSEAFF. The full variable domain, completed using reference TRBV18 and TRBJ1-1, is NAGVMQNPRHLVRRRGQEARLRCSPMKGHSHVYWYRQLPEEGLKFMVYLQKENIIDESGMPKERFSAEFPKEGPSILRIQQVVRGDSAAYFCASSPPQDRVSEAFFGQGTRLTVV.

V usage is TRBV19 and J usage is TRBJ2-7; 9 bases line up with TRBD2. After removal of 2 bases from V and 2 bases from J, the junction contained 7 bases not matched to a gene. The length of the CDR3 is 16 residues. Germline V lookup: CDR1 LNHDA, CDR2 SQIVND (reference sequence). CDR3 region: CASSISLTSGPYEQYF. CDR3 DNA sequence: TGTGCCAGTAGTATATCCTTGACTAGCGGACCCTACGAGCAGTACTTC.

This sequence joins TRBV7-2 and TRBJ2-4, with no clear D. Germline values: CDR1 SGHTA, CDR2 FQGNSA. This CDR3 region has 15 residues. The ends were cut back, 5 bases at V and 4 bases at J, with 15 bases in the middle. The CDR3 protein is CASSQPGWYKNIQYF. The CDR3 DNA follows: TGTGCCAGCAGCCAACCCGGGTGGTATAAAAACATTCAGTACTTC.

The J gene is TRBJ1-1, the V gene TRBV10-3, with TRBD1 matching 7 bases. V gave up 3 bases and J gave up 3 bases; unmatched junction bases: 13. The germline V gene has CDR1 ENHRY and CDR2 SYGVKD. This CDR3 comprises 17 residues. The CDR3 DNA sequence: TGTGCCATCAGTGAAATGGGGAGGGGGCAAGGGGACACTGAAGCTTTCTTT. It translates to CAISEMGRGQGDTEAFF.

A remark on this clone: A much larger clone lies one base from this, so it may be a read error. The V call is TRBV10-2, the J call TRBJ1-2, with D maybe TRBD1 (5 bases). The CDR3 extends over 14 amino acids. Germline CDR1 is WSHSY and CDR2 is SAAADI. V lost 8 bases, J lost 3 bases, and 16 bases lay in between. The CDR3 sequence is CASGEGPWDYGYTF. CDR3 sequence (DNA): TGCGCCAGCGGCGAGGGACCATGGGACTATGGCTACACCTTC.

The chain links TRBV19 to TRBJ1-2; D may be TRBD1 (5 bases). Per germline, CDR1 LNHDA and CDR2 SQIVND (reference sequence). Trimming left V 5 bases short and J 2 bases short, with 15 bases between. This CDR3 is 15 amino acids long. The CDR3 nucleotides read TGTGCCAGTAGTCGCTCCCCCAGGGCGAACTATGGCTACACCTTC. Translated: CASSRSPRANYGYTF.

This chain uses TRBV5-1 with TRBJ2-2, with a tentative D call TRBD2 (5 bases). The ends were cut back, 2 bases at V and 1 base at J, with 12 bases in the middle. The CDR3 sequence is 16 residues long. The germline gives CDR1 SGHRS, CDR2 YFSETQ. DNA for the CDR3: TGCGCCAGCAGCTTACTAGACCAAGAGAACACCGGGGAGCTGTTTTTT. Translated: CASSLLDQENTGELFF.

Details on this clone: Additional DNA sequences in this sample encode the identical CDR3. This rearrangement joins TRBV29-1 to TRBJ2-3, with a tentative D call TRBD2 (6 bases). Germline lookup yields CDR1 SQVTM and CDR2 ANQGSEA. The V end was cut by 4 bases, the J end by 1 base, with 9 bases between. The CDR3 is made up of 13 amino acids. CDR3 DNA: TGCAGCGTTGGGCGGGACGGCACAGATACGCAGTATTTT. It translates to CSVGRDGTDTQYF.

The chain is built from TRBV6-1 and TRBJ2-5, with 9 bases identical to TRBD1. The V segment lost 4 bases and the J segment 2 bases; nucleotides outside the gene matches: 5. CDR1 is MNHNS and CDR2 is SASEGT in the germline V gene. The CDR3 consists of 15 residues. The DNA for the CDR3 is TGTGCCAGCAGTGTGACAGGGGGGAGGCAAGAGACCCAGTACTTC. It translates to CASSVTGGRQETQYF.

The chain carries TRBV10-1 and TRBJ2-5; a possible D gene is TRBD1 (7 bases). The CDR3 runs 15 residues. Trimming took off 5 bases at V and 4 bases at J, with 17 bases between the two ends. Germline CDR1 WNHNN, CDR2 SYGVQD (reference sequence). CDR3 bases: TGCGCCAGCAGTTTAGGACAGGCGGAGGGAGAGACCCAGTACTTC. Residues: CASSLGQAEGETQYF.

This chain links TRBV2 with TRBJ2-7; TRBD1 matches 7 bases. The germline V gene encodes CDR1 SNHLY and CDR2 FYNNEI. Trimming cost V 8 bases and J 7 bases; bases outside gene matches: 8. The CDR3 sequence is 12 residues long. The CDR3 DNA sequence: TGTGCCAGCTTCAGGGACAGTGGGGAGCAGTACTTC. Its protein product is CASFRDSGEQYF.

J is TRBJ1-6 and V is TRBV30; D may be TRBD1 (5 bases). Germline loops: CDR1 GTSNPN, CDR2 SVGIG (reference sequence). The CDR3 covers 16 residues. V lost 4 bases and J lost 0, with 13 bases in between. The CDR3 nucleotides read TGTGCCTGGACGTCCCCCGGGGGCTCCTATAATTCACCCCTCCACTTT. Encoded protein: CAWTSPGGSYNSPLHF.

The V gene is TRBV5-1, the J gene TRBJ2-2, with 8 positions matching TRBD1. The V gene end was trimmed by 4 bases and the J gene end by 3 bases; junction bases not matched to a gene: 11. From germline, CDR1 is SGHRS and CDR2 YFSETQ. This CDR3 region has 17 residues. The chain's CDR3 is CASSRTSTGADTGELFF. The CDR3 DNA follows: TGCGCCAGCAGCCGAACATCGACAGGGGCGGACACCGGGGAGCTGTTTTTT.

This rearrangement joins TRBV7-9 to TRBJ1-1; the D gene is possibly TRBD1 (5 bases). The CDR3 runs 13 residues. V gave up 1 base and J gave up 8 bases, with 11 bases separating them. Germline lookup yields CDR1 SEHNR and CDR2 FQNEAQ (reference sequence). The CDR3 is CASSLEGVGEAFF. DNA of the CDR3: TGTGCCAGCAGCTTAGAAGGGGTAGGAGAAGCTTTCTTT.

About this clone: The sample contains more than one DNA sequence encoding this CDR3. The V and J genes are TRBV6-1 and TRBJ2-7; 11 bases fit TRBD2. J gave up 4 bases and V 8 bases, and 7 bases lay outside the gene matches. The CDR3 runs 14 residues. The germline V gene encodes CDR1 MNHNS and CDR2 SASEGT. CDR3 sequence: CASRRTSGSYEQYF. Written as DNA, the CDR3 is TGTGCCAGCCGCCGGACTAGCGGGTCATACGAGCAGTACTTC.

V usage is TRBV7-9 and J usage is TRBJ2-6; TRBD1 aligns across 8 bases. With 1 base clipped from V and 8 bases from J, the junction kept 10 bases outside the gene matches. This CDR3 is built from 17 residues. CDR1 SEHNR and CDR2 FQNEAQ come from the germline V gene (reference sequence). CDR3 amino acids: CASSLGDRSEVTNVLTF. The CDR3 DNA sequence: TGTGCCAGCAGCTTAGGGGACAGGTCCGAAGTGACCAACGTCCTGACTTTC.

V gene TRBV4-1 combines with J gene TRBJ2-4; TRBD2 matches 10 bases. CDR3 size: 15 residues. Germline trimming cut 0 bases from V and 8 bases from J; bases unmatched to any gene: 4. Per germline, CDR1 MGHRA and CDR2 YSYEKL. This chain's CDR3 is CASSQEASGGDIQYF. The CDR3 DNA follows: TGCGCCAGCAGCCAAGAGGCTAGCGGGGGAGACATTCAGTACTTC.